Given below is one T cell receptor beta chain in context. What it recognizes is unknown. The data were obtained in a study of beta chain features in type 1 diabetes. Whole-study findings and limits: Still unanswered here is whether HLA type influences TCRB rearrangement. Insertions at VDJ junctions were less frequent in type 1 diabetes patients. These patients also deleted more nucleotides at the same junctions. Across patients, naive, central memory and Treg TCRB repertoires exhibited apparently greater similarity than was observed across healthy donors.

Germline V gene lookup returns CDR1 SGHVS and CDR2 FNYEAQ. This CDR3 has 14 residues. V dropped 0 bases and J dropped 5; count of bases not matched to a gene: 3. Expressed TCRB transcripts were sequenced because the entire RNA isolate underwent reverse transcription. Generated by immunoSEQ multiplex PCR, the TCRdb table keeps only in-frame clones and is missing some. There are about 140,000 clones in the sample; around a tenth occur only once, and nearly 0.65% lies in the top ten. The sequenced sample consisted of central memory CD4+ T cells from blood. The genes are TRBV7-6 and TRBJ2-5; 7 bases map to TRBD1. This TCR was recovered from a woman between 35 and 50 years old in good health. CDR3 sequence (DNA): TGTGCCAGCAGCTTAGCGACAGGGAGTGAGACCCAGTACTTC. This encodes CASSLATGSETQYF. The full variable domain, in which reference TRBV7-6 and TRBJ2-5 provide the parts outside the CDR3, is GAGVSQSPRYKVTKRGQDVALRCDPISGHVSLYWYRQALGQGPEFLTYFNYEAQQDKSGLPNDRFSAERPEGSISTLTIQRTEQRDSAMYRCASSLATGSETQYFGPGTRLLVL.